The clone carrying this T cell receptor beta chain has ten or more counts. The sample is drawn from a study of blood T cells in healthy people across ages. The extraction recovered at least 5.5 micrograms of total RNA per sample. Germline V CDR1 and CDR2: MNHEY, SMNVEV (reference sequence). The CDR3 spans 11 residues. Trimming removed 10 bases at V and 2 bases at J, with 9 bases between. A second roughly 6 to 11 cycle PCR used barcoded and J-beta primers. All cDNA molecules were each tagged by a template-switch adaptor with 12 random nucleotides. One entry per CDR3 protein, called by TCRdb with MiXCR from the 5' RACE reads. The repertoire holds about 650,000 distinct CDR3 sequences, with approximately 29% as singletons.

The origin of this receptor is a woman over 75 in good health. The specimen sequenced was blood. The rearrangement links TRBV27 to TRBJ2-7, with unresolved D. CDR3 nucleotide sequence: TGTGCCACAGGCTCTCCCTACGAGCAGTACTTC. Translation gives CATGSPYEQYF.